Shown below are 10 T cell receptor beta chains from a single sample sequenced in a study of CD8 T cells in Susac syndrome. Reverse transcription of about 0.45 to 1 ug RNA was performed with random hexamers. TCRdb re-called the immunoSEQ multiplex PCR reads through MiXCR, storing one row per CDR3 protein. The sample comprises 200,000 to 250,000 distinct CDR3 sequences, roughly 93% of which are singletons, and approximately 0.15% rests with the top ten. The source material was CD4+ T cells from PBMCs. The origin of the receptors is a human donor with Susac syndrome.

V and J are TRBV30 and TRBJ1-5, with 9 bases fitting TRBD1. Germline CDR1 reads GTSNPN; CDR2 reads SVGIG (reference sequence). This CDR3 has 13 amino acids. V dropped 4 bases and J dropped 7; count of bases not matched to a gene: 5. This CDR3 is CAWTRDRDQPQHF. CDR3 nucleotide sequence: TGTGCCTGGACCAGGGACAGGGACCAGCCCCAGCATTTT.

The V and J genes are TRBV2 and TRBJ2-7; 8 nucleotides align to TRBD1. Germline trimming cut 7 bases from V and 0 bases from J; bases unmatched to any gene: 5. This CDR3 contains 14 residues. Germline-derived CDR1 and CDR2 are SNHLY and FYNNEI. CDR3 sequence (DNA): TGTGCCAGCACTAGGGACAGGAGCTCCTACGAGCAGTACTTC. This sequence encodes CASTRDRSSYEQYF.

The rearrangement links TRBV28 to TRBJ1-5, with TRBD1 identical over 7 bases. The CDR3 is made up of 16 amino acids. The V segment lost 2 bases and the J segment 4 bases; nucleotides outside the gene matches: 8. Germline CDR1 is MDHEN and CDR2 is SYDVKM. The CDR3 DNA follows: TGTGCCAGCAGTTTAGCCGGGACAGAAGTAAATCAGCCCCAGCATTTT. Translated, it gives CASSLAGTEVNQPQHF.

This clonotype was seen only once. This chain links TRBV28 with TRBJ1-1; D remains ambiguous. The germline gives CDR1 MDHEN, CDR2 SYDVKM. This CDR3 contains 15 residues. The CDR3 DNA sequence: TGTTCCACCGATGGAGGAAGTTTTATGAACACTGAAGCTTTCTTT. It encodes CSTDGGSFMNTEAFF.

CDR3: CSVRQAYEQYF. DNA of the CDR3: TGCAGCGTAAGACAGGCGTACGAGCAGTACTTC. V is TRBV29-1 and J is TRBJ2-7; D is perhaps TRBD1 (6 bases). The CDR3 covers 11 residues. The germline V gene has CDR1 SQVTM and CDR2 ANQGSEA. V was cut by 6 bases and J by 4 bases, with 10 bases left in between.

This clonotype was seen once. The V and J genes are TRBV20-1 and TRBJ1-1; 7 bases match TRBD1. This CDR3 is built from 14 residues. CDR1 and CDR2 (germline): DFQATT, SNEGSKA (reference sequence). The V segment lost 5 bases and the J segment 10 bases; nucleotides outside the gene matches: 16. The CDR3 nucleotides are TGCAGTGCTGCCCGGGACAGCCGGGCATGGGGAGCTTTCTTT. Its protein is CSAARDSRAWGAFF.

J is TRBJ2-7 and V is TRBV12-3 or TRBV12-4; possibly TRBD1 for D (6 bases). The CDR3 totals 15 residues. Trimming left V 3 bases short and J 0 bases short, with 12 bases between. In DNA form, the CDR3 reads TGTGCCAGCAGTTTTCCAGGGGCAAGCTCCTACGAGCAGTACTTC. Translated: CASSFPGASSYEQYF.

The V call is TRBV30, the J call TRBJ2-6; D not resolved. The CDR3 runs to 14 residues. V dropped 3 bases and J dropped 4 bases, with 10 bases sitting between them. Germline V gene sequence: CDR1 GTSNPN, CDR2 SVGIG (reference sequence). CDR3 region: CAWRDPGGANVLTF. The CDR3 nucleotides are TGTGCCTGGAGGGACCCGGGCGGGGCCAACGTCCTGACTTTC.

Here the CDR3 reads CASNPLGQISTDTQYF. Here the CDR3 DNA reads TGTGCCAGCAATCCATTGGGACAAATAAGCACAGATACGCAGTATTTT. This chain links TRBV6-6 with TRBJ2-3, with a tentative D call TRBD1 (6 bases). In germline, CDR1 is MNHNY, CDR2 SVGAGI (reference sequence). V lost 7 bases and J 0 bases, leaving 17 bases between the germline ends. This CDR3 has 16 amino acids.

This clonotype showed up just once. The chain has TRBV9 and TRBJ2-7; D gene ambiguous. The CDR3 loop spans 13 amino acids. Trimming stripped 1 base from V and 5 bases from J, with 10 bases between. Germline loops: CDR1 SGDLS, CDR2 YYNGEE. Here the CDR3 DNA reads TGTGCCAGCAGCGTATCCCCAGGACACGAGCAGTACTTC. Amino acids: CASSVSPGHEQYF.